This paragraph reports one T cell receptor (beta chain). The sample originates from a study of shared clonotypes between healthy human individuals. Germline V lookup: CDR1 SGHVS, CDR2 FNYEAQ. V dropped 0 bases and J dropped 9 bases, with 6 bases sitting between them. The CDR3 consists of 12 residues. Partitioning of CD4+ cells yielded a CD45RA+ naive subset and a CD45RA-negative memory subset. The authors split each subset's genomic DNA evenly across several immunoSEQ plates. Sequencing used immunoSEQ multiplex PCR; TCRdb keeps in-frame clones, though not all of them. This repertoire shows approximately 1,000,000 clones, 75% to 80% found once; its top ten account for approximately 0.56%.

V gene TRBV7-6 combines with J gene TRBJ2-1; possible D gene TRBD2, 6 bases. This clonotype was obtained from a man aged 18-30 years in good health. Some clones in this sample may be carry-over from other donors' samples. Sequenced input: memory CD4+ T cells from PBMCs. This sample's subset: CD45RA-negative fraction. CDR3 DNA sequence: TGTGCCAGCAGCTTAGCGGGGGGTGAGCAGTTCTTC. Translated: CASSLAGGEQFF.